What follows describes a single TCR beta chain. This sample stems from a study of blood T cell repertoires in COVID-19. Across the study: T cells, B-cell-depleted T cells, or PBMCs provided the cDNA or gDNA that served as material.

CDR3 length equals 15 residues. Germline V lookup: CDR1 SGHDT, CDR2 YYEEEE. V was clipped by 2 bases and J by 3 bases, with 12 bases between them. Some clones are missing from TCRdb's copy, which holds only in-frame ones; the method was immunoSEQ multiplex PCR. The table shows about 150,000 clones, with more than 75% occurring only once. This chain uses TRBV5-6 with TRBJ1-5; D uncertain. This TCR derives from an elderly man with acute or convalescent COVID-19. Sequenced input: peripheral blood. The CDR3 protein is CASSLRDITNQPQHF. DNA of the CDR3: TGTGCCAGCAGCTTACGCGACATCACCAATCAGCCCCAGCATTTT.